This TCR beta chain emerged from a study of regulatory T cells in long-lasting Graves disease. The table lists this clonotype with many counts. With iRepertoire HTBI primers and Arm-PCR of CDR3 regions, TCR beta libraries were built. TCRdb reprocessed the multiplex PCR reads via MiXCR and lists one record per CDR3 protein. The sample comprises about 470,000 distinct CDR3 sequences, roughly 21% of which are singletons, and 7% to 9% rests with the top ten. Trimming removed 6 bases at V and 0 bases at J, with 14 bases between. This CDR3 is built from 16 residues. The germline gives CDR1 MDHEN, CDR2 SYDVKM. The time point: persistent/refractory GD, antithyroid drugs over 5 years with positive TRAb. The TCR library was prepared using RNA isolated from PBMCs. Criteria from the American Thyroid Association guidelines were applied to diagnose Graves' disease.

This TCR was recovered from a female donor with Graves disease. The sample consisted of peripheral blood mononuclear cells (PBMCs), taken when the disease was refractory, from a patient treated with antithyroid drugs. The chain couples TRBV28 to TRBJ1-4; unclear D gene. The chain's CDR3 is CASRHNLIATNEKLFF. CDR3 DNA sequence: TGTGCCAGCAGGCACAATCTAATTGCAACTAATGAAAAACTGTTTTTT.